This T cell receptor (beta chain) was captured in a study of prognosis after radiotherapy for stage I lung cancer. The authors amplified TCR beta CDR3 from genomic DNA using two-round multiplex PCR. The use of primers specific to each TRBV and TRBJ gene characterized first-round PCR. TCRdb independently ran MiXCR on the multiplex PCR reads; one entry per CDR3 protein. The data contain 12,000 to 15,000 distinct CDR3 sequences, roughly 49% of them singletons. The CDR3 consists of 14 residues. Per germline, CDR1 SGDLS and CDR2 YYNGEE. Trimming removed 0 bases at V and 5 bases at J, with 12 bases between.

This sequence joins TRBV9 and TRBJ2-7; TRBD1 is a possible D gene (7 bases). The TCR sequence derives from a donor over 45 with non-small cell lung cancer. The material sequenced was PBMCs, taken before or after stereotactic body radiation therapy (not recorded which). The CDR3 DNA reads TGTGCCAGCAGCGTAGGACAGGGAGGTCACGAGCAGTACTTC. This sequence encodes CASSVGQGGHEQYF.